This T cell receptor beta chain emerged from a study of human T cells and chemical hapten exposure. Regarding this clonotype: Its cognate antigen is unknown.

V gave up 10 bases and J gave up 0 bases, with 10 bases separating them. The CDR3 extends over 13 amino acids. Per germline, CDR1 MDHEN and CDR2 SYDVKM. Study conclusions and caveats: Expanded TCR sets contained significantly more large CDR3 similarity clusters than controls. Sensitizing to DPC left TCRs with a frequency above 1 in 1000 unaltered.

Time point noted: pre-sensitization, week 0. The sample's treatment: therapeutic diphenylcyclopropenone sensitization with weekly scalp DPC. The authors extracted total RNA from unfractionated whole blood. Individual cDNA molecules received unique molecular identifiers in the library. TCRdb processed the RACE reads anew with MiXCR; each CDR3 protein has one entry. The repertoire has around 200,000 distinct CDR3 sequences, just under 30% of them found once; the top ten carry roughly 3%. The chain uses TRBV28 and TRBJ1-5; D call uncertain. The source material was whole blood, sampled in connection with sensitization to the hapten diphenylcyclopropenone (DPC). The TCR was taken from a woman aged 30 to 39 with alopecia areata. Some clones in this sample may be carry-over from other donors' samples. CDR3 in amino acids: CAIEPYSNQPQHF. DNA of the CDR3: TGTGCCATTGAACCCTATAGCAATCAGCCCCAGCATTTT.